This TCR beta chain was retrieved from a study of shared clonotypes between healthy human individuals. Study results and limitations: With few donors, the genetic and exposure-history diversity represented was limited.

With regard to this clone: Antigen: not known.

Unsorted PBMC replicate PCRs drew on roughly 290 ng DNA, representing around 30,000 T cell genomes. Using immunoSEQ multiplex PCR, the repertoire was profiled, and TCRdb retains in-frame clones only, with some absent. The profile shows some 510,000 clones, around 74% of them singletons. The source of this sequence is a woman between 40 and 50 years old in good health. Some clones in this sample may be carry-over from other donors' samples. The specimen was PBMCs.

As DNA, the CDR3 is TGCGCCAGCAGCTTGCGGGGGACTCTCTCCCCTGAGGAGCAGTACTTC. The encoded protein is CASSLRGTLSPEEQYF. The chain is built from TRBV5-1 and TRBJ2-7; a weak D match, TRBD2 (6 bases). Germline V gives CDR1 SGHRS, CDR2 YFSETQ. The CDR3 sequence is 16 residues long. The V and J ends lost 1 base and 7 bases respectively, with 21 bases between them.